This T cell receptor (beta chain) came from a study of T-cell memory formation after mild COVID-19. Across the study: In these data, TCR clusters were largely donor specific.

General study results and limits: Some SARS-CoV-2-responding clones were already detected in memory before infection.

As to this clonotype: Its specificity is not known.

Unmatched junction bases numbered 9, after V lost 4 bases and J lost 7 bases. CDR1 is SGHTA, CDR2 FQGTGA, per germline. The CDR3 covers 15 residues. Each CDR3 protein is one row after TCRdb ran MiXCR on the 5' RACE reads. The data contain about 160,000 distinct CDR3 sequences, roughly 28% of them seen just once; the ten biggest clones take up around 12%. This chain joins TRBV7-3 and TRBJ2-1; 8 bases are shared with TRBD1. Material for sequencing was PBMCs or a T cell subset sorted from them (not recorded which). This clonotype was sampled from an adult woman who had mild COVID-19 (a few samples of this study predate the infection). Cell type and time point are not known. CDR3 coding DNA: TGTGCCAGCAGCTCGCCCGGGACAGGTGGGAATGAGCAGTTCTTC. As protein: CASSSPGTGGNEQFF.